This T cell receptor beta chain was identified in a study of shared T cell receptors in the human thymus. Repertoires were generated with immunoSEQ multiplex PCR, while TCRdb's copy carries only in-frame clones and drops some. Of approximately 660,000 clones listed, 85% to 90% were seen once; the top ten hold about 0.01%. Germline-derived CDR1 and CDR2 are SGDLS and YYNGEE. V gave up 4 bases and J gave up 5 bases; unmatched junction bases: 15. The length of the CDR3 is 18 residues. These same records also appear under a second study, on human thymus T cells. From that study: Donors consisted of healthy Finnish infants (having corrective surgery for congenital heart defects). Biased V and J segment usage appeared in thymus and peripheral blood. Related work found strong thymic repertoire overlap between unrelated individuals.

This chain uses TRBV9 with TRBJ2-5; 12 bases line up with TRBD2. The clonotype originates from a boy under three years old with a congenital heart defect. Specimen: thymocytes. The CDR3 region has the DNA TGTGCCAGCAGCTCTCGACCGGGACTAGCGGGCGCTGGGGAGACCCAGTACTTC. Protein product: CASSSRPGLAGAGETQYF.